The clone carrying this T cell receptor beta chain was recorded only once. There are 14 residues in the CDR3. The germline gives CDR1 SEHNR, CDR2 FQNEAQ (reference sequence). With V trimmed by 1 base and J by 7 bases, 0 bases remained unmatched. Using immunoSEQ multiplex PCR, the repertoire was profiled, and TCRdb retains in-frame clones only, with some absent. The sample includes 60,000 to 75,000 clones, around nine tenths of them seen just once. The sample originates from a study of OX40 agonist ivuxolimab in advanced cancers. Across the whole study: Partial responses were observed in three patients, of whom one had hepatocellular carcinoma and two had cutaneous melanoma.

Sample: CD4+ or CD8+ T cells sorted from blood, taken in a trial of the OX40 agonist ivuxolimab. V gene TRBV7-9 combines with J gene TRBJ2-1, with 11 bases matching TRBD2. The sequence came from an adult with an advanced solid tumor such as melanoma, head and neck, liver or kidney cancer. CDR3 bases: TGTGCCAGCAGCTTAGGACTAGCGGGAAATGAGCAGTTCTTC. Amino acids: CASSLGLAGNEQFF.